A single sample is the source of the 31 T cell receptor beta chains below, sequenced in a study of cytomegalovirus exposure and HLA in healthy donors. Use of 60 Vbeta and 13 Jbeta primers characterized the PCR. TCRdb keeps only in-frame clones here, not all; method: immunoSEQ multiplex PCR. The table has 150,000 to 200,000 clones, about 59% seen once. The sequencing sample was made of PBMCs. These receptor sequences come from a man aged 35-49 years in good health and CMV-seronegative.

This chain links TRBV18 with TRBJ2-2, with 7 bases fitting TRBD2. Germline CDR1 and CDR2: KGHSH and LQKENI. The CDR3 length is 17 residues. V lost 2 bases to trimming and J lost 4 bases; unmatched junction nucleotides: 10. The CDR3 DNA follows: TGTGCCAGCTCACCATTCGCCCTAGCGGCTAGCACCGGGGAGCTGTTTTTT. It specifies CASSPFALAASTGELFF.

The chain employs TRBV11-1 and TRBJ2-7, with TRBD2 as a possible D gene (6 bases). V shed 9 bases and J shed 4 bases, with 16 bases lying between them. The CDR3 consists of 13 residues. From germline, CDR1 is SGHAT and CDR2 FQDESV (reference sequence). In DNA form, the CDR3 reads TGTGCCAGTGGGACTTCCCCTATTTACGAGCAGTACTTC. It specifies CASGTSPIYEQYF.

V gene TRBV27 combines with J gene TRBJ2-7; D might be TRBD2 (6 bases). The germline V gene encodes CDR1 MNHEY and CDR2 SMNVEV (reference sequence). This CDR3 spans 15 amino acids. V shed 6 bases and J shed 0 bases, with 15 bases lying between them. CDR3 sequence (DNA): TGTGCCAGCAGAACACCGGGACTTGCCTCCTACGAGCAGTACTTC. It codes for CASRTPGLASYEQYF.

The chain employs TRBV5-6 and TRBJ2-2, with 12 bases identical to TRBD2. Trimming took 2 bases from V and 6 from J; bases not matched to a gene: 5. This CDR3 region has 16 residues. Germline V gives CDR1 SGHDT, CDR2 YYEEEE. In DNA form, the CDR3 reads TGTGCCAGCAGCTTCGGGCTAGCGGGAGGGTCCGGGGAGCTGTTTTTT. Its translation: CASSFGLAGGSGELFF.

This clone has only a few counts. In DNA form, the CDR3 reads TGCAGCGTCTTCGATATAGCGGGGGCCACAGATACGCAGTATTTT. Its protein product is CSVFDIAGATDTQYF. This chain joins TRBV29-1 and TRBJ2-3, with TRBD2 matching over 9 bases. The J segment lost 2 bases and the V segment lost 6 bases, leaving 9 bases of the junction unmatched. This CDR3 has 15 residues. Per germline, CDR1 SQVTM and CDR2 ANQGSEA.

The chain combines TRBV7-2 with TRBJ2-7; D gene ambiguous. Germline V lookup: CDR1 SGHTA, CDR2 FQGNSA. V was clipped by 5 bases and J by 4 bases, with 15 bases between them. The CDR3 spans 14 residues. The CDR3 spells CASSPRIGLYEQYF. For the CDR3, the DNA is TGTGCCAGCAGCCCTAGGATCGGCCTGTACGAGCAGTACTTC.

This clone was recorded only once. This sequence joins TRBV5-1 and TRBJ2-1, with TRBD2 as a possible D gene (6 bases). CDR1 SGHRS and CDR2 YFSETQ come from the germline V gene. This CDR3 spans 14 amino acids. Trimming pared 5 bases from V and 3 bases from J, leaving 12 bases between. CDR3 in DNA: TGCGCCAGCAGTCTACGGGGGTTCTACAATGAGCAGTTCTTC. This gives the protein CASSLRGFYNEQFF.

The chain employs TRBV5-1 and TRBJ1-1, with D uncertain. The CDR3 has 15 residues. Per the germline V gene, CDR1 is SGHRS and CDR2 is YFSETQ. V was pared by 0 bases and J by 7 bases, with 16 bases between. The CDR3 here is CASSLEENIGSEAFF. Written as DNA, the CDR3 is TGCGCCAGCAGCTTGGAGGAGAATATAGGGAGTGAAGCTTTCTTT.

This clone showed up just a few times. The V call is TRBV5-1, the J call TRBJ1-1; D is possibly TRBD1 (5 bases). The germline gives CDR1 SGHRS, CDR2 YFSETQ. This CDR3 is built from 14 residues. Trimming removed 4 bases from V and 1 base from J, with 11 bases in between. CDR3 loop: CASSIDSSNTEAFF. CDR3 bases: TGCGCCAGCAGCATCGACAGTTCGAACACTGAAGCTTTCTTT.

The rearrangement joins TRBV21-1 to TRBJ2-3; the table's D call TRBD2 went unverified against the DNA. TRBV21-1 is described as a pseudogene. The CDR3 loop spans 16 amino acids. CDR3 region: CASSTQLAGRTDTQYF. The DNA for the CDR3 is TGTGCCAGCAGCACCCAACTAGCGGGGCGCACAGATACGCAGTATTTT.

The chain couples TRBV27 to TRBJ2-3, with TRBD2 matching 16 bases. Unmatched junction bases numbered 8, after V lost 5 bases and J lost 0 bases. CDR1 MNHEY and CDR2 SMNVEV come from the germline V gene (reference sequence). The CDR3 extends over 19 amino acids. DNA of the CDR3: TGTGCCAGCAGTGCCCCGGGACTAGCGGGAGGGCCTAGCACAGATACGCAGTATTTT. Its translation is CASSAPGLAGGPSTDTQYF.

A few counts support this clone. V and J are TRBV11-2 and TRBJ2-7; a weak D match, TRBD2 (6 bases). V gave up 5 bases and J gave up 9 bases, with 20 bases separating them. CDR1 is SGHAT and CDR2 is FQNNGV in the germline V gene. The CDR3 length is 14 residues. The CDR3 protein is CASSRLLEGPGQYF. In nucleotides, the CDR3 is TGTGCCAGCAGCCGGTTGTTGGAGGGCCCTGGGCAGTACTTC.

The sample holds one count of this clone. CDR3 region: CASSQLGLAEPSTDTQYF. The CDR3 DNA is TGTGCCAGCAGTCAACTAGGACTAGCGGAGCCAAGCACAGATACGCAGTATTTT. The rearrangement uses TRBV7-3 and TRBJ2-3, with TRBD2 matching 10 bases. V trimming: 6 bases; J trimming: 0 bases; junction bases outside the gene matches: 12. This CDR3 is built from 18 residues. The germline V gene has CDR1 SGHTA and CDR2 FQGTGA.

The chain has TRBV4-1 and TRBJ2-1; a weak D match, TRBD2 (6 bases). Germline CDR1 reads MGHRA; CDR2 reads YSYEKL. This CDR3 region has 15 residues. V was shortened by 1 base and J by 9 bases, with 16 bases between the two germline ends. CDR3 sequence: CASSQATRPYGEQFF. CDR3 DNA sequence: TGCGCCAGCAGCCAAGCGACTAGACCATACGGTGAGCAGTTCTTC.

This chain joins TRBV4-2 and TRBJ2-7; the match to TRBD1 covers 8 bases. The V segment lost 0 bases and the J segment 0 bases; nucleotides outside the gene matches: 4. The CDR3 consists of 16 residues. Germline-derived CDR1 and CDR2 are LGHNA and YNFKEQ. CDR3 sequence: CASSQDVGTGSYEQYF. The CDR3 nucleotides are TGTGCCAGCAGCCAAGACGTTGGGACAGGCTCCTACGAGCAGTACTTC.

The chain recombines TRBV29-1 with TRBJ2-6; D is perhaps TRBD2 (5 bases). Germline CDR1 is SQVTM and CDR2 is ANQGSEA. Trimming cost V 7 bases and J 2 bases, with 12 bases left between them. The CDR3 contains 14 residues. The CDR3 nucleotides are TGCAGCGCTCGGGGAGTGGCTGGGGCCAACGTCCTGACTTTC. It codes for CSARGVAGANVLTF.

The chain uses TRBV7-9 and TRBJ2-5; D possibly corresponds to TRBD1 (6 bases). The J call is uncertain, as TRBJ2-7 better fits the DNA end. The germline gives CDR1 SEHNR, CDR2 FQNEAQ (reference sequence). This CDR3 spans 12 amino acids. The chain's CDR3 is CASSWIQGEQYF. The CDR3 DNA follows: TGTGCCAGCAGCTGGATACAGGGCGAGCAGTACTTC.

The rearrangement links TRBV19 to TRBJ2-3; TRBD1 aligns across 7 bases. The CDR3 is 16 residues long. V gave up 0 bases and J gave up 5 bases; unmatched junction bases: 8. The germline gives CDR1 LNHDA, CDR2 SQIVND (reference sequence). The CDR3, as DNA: TGTGCCAGTAGTATAGATCGGACAGGCCAGAGAGATACGCAGTATTTT. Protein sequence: CASSIDRTGQRDTQYF.

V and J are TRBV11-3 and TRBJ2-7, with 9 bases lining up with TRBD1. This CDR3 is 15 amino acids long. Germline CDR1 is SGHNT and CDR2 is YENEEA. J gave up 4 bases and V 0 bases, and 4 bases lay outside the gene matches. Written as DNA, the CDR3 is TGTGCCAGCAGCTTAGACGGGACAGGGAGGTACGAGCAGTACTTC. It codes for CASSLDGTGRYEQYF.

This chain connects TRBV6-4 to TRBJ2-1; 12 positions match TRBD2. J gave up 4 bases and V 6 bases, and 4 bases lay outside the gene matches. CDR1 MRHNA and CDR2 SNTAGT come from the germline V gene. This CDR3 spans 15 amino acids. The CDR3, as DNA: TGTGCCAGCAGCTCCGGGACTAGCGGGTACAATGAGCAGTTCTTC. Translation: CASSSGTSGYNEQFF.

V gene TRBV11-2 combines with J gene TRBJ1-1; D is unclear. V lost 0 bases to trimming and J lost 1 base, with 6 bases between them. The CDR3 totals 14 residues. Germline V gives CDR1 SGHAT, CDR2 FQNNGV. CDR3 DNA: TGTGCCAGCAGCTTAGAGGCGGAGAACACTGAAGCTTTCTTT. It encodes CASSLEAENTEAFF.

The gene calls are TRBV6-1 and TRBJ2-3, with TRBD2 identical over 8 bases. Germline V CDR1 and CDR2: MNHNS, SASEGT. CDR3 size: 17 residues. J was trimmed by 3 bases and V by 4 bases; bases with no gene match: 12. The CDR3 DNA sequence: TGTGCCAGCAGTGGAAAGGGAGTAGCGGGGATAACAGATACGCAGTATTTT. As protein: CASSGKGVAGITDTQYF.

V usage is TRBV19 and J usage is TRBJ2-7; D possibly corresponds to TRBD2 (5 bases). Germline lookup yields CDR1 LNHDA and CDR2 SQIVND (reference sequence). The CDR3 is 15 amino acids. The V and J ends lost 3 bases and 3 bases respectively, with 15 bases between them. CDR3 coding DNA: TGTGCCAGTAGTATTAAACCGGGGTCCAACTACGAGCAGTACTTC. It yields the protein CASSIKPGSNYEQYF.

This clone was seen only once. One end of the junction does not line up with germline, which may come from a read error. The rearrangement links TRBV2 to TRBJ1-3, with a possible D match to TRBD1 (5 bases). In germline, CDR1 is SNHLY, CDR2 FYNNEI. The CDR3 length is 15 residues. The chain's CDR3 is CASTEREGSGNTIYF. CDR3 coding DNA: TGTGCCAGCACTGAAAGGGAGGGGAGTGGAAACACCATATATTTT. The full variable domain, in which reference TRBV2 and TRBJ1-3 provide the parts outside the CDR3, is EPEVTQTPSHQVTQMGQEVILRCVPISNHLYFYWYRQILGQKVEFLVSFYNNEISEKSEIFDDQFSVERPDGSNFTLKIRSTKLEDSAMYFCASTEREGSGNTIYFGEGSWLTVV.

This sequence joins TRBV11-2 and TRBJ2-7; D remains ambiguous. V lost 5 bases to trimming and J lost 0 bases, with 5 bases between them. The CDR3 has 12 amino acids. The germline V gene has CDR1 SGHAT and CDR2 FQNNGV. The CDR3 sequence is CASSASSYEQYF. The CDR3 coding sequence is TGTGCCAGCAGCGCTAGCTCCTACGAGCAGTACTTC.

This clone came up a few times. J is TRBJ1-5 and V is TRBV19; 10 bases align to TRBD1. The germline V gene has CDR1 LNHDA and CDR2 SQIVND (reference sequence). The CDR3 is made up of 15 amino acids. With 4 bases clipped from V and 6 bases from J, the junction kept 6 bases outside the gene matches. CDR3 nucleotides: TGTGCCAGTAGTACCGGGACAGGGGTTGGTCAGCCCCAGCATTTT. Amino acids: CASSTGTGVGQPQHF.

CDR3 in amino acids: CASLTGRARTDTQYF. CDR3 coding DNA: TGTGCCTCCCTGACAGGTAGGGCGCGGACAGATACGCAGTATTTT. The chain carries TRBV6-1 and TRBJ2-3, with D maybe TRBD1 (6 bases). The V end lost 11 bases, the J end lost 3 bases, and 21 bases lay between the germline ends. This CDR3 has 15 amino acids. Germline V gene data show CDR1 as MNHNS and CDR2 as SASEGT.

The DNA for the CDR3 is TGCGCCAGCAGAAGTAGCGGGAGAGTCCTCAATGAGCAGTTCTTC. Its protein is CASRSSGRVLNEQFF. The chain couples TRBV4-1 to TRBJ2-1, with 9 bases fitting TRBD2. In germline, CDR1 is MGHRA, CDR2 YSYEKL. Trimming removed 6 bases from V and 6 bases from J; junction bases left unmatched: 9. The CDR3 runs 15 residues.

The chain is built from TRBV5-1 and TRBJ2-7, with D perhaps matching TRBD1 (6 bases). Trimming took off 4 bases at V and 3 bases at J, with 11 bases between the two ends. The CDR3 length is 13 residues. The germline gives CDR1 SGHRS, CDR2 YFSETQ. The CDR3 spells CASSRDTGYEQYF. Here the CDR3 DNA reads TGCGCCAGCAGCCGGGACACAGGCTACGAGCAGTACTTC.

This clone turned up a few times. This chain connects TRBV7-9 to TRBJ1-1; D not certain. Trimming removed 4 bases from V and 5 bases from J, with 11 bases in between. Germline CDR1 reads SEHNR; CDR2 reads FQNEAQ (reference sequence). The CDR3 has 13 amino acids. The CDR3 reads CASSYTGGTEAFF. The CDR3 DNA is TGTGCCAGCAGCTATACGGGTGGAACTGAAGCTTTCTTT.

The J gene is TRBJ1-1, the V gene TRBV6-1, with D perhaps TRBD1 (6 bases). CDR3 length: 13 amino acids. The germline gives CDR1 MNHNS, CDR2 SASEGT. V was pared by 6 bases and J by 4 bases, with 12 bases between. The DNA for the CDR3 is TGTGCCAGCAGACAGGGTCGTACCACTGAAGCTTTCTTT. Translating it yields CASRQGRTTEAFF.